This T cell receptor (beta chain) was identified in a study of beta chain features in type 1 diabetes. This clone was observed a single time. Its target is not known. What was sequenced were expressed TCRB transcripts, since all of the isolated RNA had been reverse transcribed. This table comes from immunoSEQ multiplex PCR, and its TCRdb copy is limited to in-frame clones, with some not included. Counted here are approximately 120,000 clones, 17% occurring once; the ten biggest clones make up 2.6%. The single heparinised draw taken from each donor contained about 120 mL of blood on average. Purity of each sorted population was above 95%. Study-wide findings and caveats: All four CD4+ subsets of Type 1 diabetes patients contained TCRB CDR3s that were moderately but significantly shorter. Patients' naive, central memory and Treg TCRB repertoires seemed closer to one another than those of healthy donors.

The sequencing input was central memory CD4+ T cells from blood. The origin of this receptor is a man aged 18 to 29 with type 1 diabetes.

The CDR3 loop is CASSLATTLGSGELFF. DNA of the CDR3: TGTGCCAGCAGCTTAGCCACTACCCTGGGCAGCGGGGAGCTGTTTTTT. The gene calls are TRBV7-6 and TRBJ2-2; the D is unclear. In germline, CDR1 is SGHVS, CDR2 FNYEAQ. Trimming cost V 0 bases and J 7 bases, with 15 bases left between them. This CDR3 contains 16 residues.